A single sample gave rise to the 18 T cell receptor beta chains below, sequenced in a study of T cells in Graves' hyperthyroidism and ophthalmopathy. It was RNA transcripts that yielded the amplified TCR beta CDR3 regions. A set of HTBI primers served as the primers for a first-round RT-PCR of the TCR CDR3. Each CDR3 protein is one row after TCRdb ran MiXCR on the multiplex PCR reads. Of roughly 240,000 distinct CDR3 sequences listed, about 17% were seen once; the top ten hold around 30%. Sequencing input: blood. Receptors were obtained from a woman aged 18-29 years with Graves' ophthalmopathy.

In its sample, this clonotype was seen many times. J is TRBJ2-4 and V is TRBV6-1; no firm D call. CDR3 length equals 18 residues. Trimming pared 5 bases from V and 1 base from J, leaving 21 bases between. The germline V gene encodes CDR1 MNHNS and CDR2 SASEGT. The CDR3 coding sequence is TGTGCCAGCAGTCTTAACGTAAATCTATACGAGGCCAAAAACATTCAGTACTTC. This codes for CASSLNVNLYEAKNIQYF.

Worth noting for this clonotype: A much more abundant neighbour one base away suggests this may be a read error. The chain employs TRBV5-6 and TRBJ2-1; maybe TRBD2 (5 bases). CDR3 size: 14 residues. The V gene's germline CDR1 is SGHDT and CDR2 YYEEEE. CDR3 sequence reads: CTSSLTTTNNEQFF. CDR3 coding DNA: TGTACCAGCAGCTTGACCACGACTAACAATGAGCAGTTCTTC.

The chain joins TRBV19 to TRBJ1-2; the D gene is possibly TRBD1 (5 bases). V shed 7 bases and J shed 0 bases, with 9 bases lying between them. This CDR3 has 13 amino acids. Germline assignment: CDR1 LNHDA and CDR2 SQIVND (reference sequence). The CDR3 loop is CASKTVSNYGYTF. The CDR3 bases are TGTGCCAGTAAGACAGTGTCTAACTATGGCTACACCTTC.

The chain employs TRBV20-1 and TRBJ1-3; 8 bases are a match to TRBD1. There are 15 residues in the CDR3. Trimming removed 2 bases from V and 4 bases from J; junction bases left unmatched: 7. CDR1 and CDR2 (germline): DFQATT, SNEGSKA (reference sequence). This CDR3 reads CSARRQGAWGNTIYF. CDR3 bases: TGCAGTGCTAGACGGCAGGGGGCGTGGGGAAACACCATATATTTT.

This clonotype was seen at least ten times. CDR3 region: CASSLVRAAHNGGANVLTF. CDR3 in DNA: TGTGCCAGCAGCTTAGTAAGGGCCGCGCACAATGGAGGGGCCAACGTCCTGACTTTC. This rearrangement joins TRBV7-9 to TRBJ2-6; D remains unclear. The CDR3 consists of 19 residues. Germline CDR1 is SEHNR and CDR2 is FQNEAQ (reference sequence). V was pared by 1 base and J by 4 bases, with 20 bases between. The full variable domain, completed using reference TRBV7-9 and TRBJ2-6, is DTGVSQNPRHKITKRGQNVTFRCDPISEHNRLYWYRQTLGQGPEFLTYFQNEAQLEKSRLLSDRFSAERPKGSFSTLEIQRTEQGDSAMYLCASSLVRAAHNGGANVLTFGAGSRLTVL.

The chain employs TRBV27 and TRBJ2-6; D is undetermined. The CDR3 runs 15 residues. Germline CDR1 and CDR2: MNHEY and SMNVEV (reference sequence). The V end was cut by 5 bases, the J end by 0 bases, with 8 bases between. The CDR3 DNA sequence: TGTGCCAGCAGTCCGATGGTCTCTGGGGCCAACGTCCTGACTTTC. It codes for CASSPMVSGANVLTF. Supplemented by reference TRBV27 and TRBJ2-6, the full variable domain reads EAQVTQNPRYLITVTGKKLTVTCSQNMNHEYMSWYRQDPGLGLRQIYYSMNVEVTDKGDVPEGYKVSRKEKRNFPLILESPSPNQTSLYFCASSPMVSGANVLTFGAGSRLTVL.

This clonotype has ten or more counts. This sequence joins TRBV20-1 and TRBJ2-7; 8 bases line up with TRBD1. The ends lost 5 bases at V and 3 bases at J; junction bases unmatched: 9. Per the germline V gene, CDR1 is DFQATT and CDR2 is SNEGSKA (reference sequence). CDR3 length: 14 amino acids. CDR3 sequence reads: CSAGDYRGNYEQYF. The CDR3, as DNA: TGCAGTGCTGGGGATTACAGGGGGAACTACGAGCAGTACTTC.

The chain links TRBV6-7 to TRBJ1-6; D not certain. TRBV6-7 is assigned to the ORF class and has an uncertain function. Trimming removed 5 bases from V and 13 bases from J, with 12 bases in between. The CDR3 consists of 12 residues. CDR3 sequence reads: CASSPEGSPLHF. CDR3 DNA sequence: TGTGCCAGCAGTCCCGAGGGCTCCCCCCTCCACTTT.

This clonotype was recorded many times. The J gene is TRBJ2-5, the V gene TRBV13, with a weak D call TRBD2 (5 bases). V shed 1 base and J shed 5 bases, with 11 bases lying between them. CDR1 is PRHDT, CDR2 FYEKMQ, per germline (reference sequence). The CDR3 runs 14 residues. CDR3 residues: CASSLEGREETQYF. In DNA form, the CDR3 reads TGTGCCAGCAGCTTAGAAGGAAGGGAGGAGACCCAGTACTTC.

This clonotype was counted once. V and J are TRBV10-3 and TRBJ2-7; 10 bases are a match to TRBD2. Germline V gene sequence: CDR1 ENHRY, CDR2 SYGVKD. CDR3 size: 16 residues. The V segment lost 5 bases and the J segment 5 bases; nucleotides outside the gene matches: 12. The CDR3 spells CAISNETSGVLDEQYF. CDR3 sequence (DNA): TGTGCCATCAGTAACGAAACTAGCGGGGTCTTGGACGAGCAGTACTTC.

This clonotype appeared many times. The gene calls are TRBV28 and TRBJ1-2; D not certain. The CDR3 contains 13 residues. Per germline, CDR1 MDHEN and CDR2 SYDVKM. The V gene lost 6 bases and the J gene lost 8 bases, with 16 bases spanning the gap. In DNA, the CDR3 is TGTGCCAGCAGCCAATGGGGTAATGGAGGCTACACCTTC. This gives the protein CASSQWGNGGYTF.

This clonotype came up many times. CDR3 in DNA: TGTGCCAGCAGCTTCGCAGACAGCGAAGCTTTCTTT. Translated: CASSFADSEAFF. This sequence joins TRBV5-6 and TRBJ1-1; D possibly corresponds to TRBD1 (5 bases). Germline CDR1 reads SGHDT; CDR2 reads YYEEEE. The CDR3 sequence is 12 residues long. Trimming left V 2 bases short and J 8 bases short, with 10 bases between.

This clonotype was seen at least ten times. The CDR3 here is CASSFFRLATMNEQFF. CDR3 coding DNA: TGTGCCAGCAGTTTTTTTAGGCTAGCCACTATGAATGAGCAGTTCTTC. The V gene is TRBV12-3 or TRBV12-4, the J gene TRBJ2-1; tentative D call: TRBD2 (5 bases). The length of the CDR3 is 16 residues. V was clipped by 3 bases and J by 7 bases, with 19 bases between them.

This clonotype was found many times. The CDR3 bases are TGTGCCAGCAGCTTAGCGCGGCGGAGCGATCCCTACGAGCAGTACTTC. Its protein is CASSLARRSDPYEQYF. The chain links TRBV7-2 to TRBJ2-7; no reliable D call. This CDR3 has 16 amino acids. Germline V gives CDR1 SGHTA, CDR2 FQGNSA. V lost 0 bases, J lost 2 bases, and 14 bases lay in between.

This chain connects TRBV14 to TRBJ2-5; D might be TRBD2 (5 bases). The CDR3 spans 12 residues. V lost 3 bases and J 5 bases, leaving 7 bases between the germline ends. Germline values: CDR1 SGHDN, CDR2 FVKESK. CDR3 sequence reads: CASSQREETQYF. CDR3 nucleotides: TGTGCCAGCAGCCAGAGGGAGGAGACCCAGTACTTC.

This clonotype was seen ten or more times. This chain links TRBV18 with TRBJ2-5, with 12 positions matching TRBD2. Germline lookup yields CDR1 KGHSH and CDR2 LQKENI. The CDR3 has 15 amino acids. Losses at the gene ends were 6 bases for V and 2 bases for J; bases not matched to a gene: 4. This CDR3 reads CASSRTSGNQETQYF. CDR3 coding DNA: TGTGCCAGCTCCAGGACTAGCGGGAATCAAGAGACCCAGTACTTC.

The sample holds many counts of this clonotype. The CDR3 DNA sequence: TGTGCCAGCAGAACTATTCGGCGTACTAGCACAGATACGCAGTATTTT. It translates to CASRTIRRTSTDTQYF. The rearrangement uses TRBV11-2 and TRBJ2-3; D uncertain. Per the germline V gene, CDR1 is SGHAT and CDR2 is FQNNGV. The CDR3 extends over 16 amino acids. V lost 6 bases to trimming and J lost 0 bases, with 16 bases between them.

This clonotype came up many times. V and J are TRBV2 and TRBJ2-1; 12 bases agree with TRBD2. The CDR3 is made up of 15 amino acids. Germline trimming cut 3 bases from V and 8 bases from J; bases unmatched to any gene: 5. Germline CDR1 and CDR2: SNHLY and FYNNEI. CDR3 DNA: TGTGCCAGCAGTGAGACTAGCGGGAGACGGGATGAGCAGTTCTTC. Translation: CASSETSGRRDEQFF.